One and the same sample provided the 10 T cell receptor beta chains below, sequenced in a study of CD8+ T cells in alopecia areata. The treatment denotes: oral pan-JAK inhibitor, 5-10 mg twice daily. In each case, RNA was isolated and then reverse transcribed into cDNA as the sequencing template. Only in-frame clones appear in the TCRdb table, and some are missing; sequencing was by immunoSEQ multiplex PCR. The repertoire holds some 220,000 clones, with 50% to 70% as singletons. This specimen consisted of CD4+ T cells sorted from blood, obtained at week 4, from a patient treated with tofacitinib. These TCRs come from a human donor with alopecia areata.

The table lists this clone with many counts. The chain is built from TRBV11-2 and TRBJ2-1; possibly TRBD1 for D (6 bases). The CDR3 sequence is 15 residues long. CDR1 and CDR2 (germline): SGHAT, FQNNGV. Trimming stripped 5 bases from V and 6 bases from J, with 17 bases between. CDR3 sequence: CASSPRGRGPNEQFF. The CDR3 coding sequence is TGTGCCAGCAGCCCCCGGGGCAGGGGACCCAATGAGCAGTTCTTC.

The chain combines TRBV29-1 with TRBJ2-1; 8 bases are shared with TRBD2. There are 14 residues in the CDR3. V shed 4 bases, J shed 9 bases, and the junction held 11 bases outside the gene matches. Germline V CDR1 and CDR2: SQVTM, ANQGSEA. CDR3 DNA sequence: TGCAGCGTTGCTGAACGGGGGGGCGGTAGTGAGCAGTTCTTC. Its protein product is CSVAERGGGSEQFF.

This clone has only one observation. The V gene is TRBV20-1, the J gene TRBJ1-1; no firm D call. Germline CDR1 DFQATT, CDR2 SNEGSKA (reference sequence). V lost 8 bases and J lost 0, with 7 bases in between. The CDR3 totals 11 residues. This CDR3 is CSSLLNTEAFF. In DNA form, the CDR3 reads TGCAGTTCCTTATTGAACACTGAAGCTTTCTTT.

This chain connects TRBV25-1 to TRBJ2-2; perhaps TRBD1 as D (5 bases). CDR3 size: 14 residues. The ends were cut back, 2 bases at V and 6 bases at J, with 10 bases in the middle. Germline CDR1 reads MGHDK; CDR2 reads SYGVNS. The CDR3 DNA sequence: TGTGCCAGCAGTGAAAACCCAGGGTCCGGGGAGCTGTTTTTT. Its protein is CASSENPGSGELFF.

This clone came up a few times. The chain links TRBV4-2 to TRBJ2-1; 9 positions agree with TRBD2. The CDR3 is made up of 16 amino acids. Germline V gene data show CDR1 as LGHNA and CDR2 as YNFKEQ. V was clipped by 0 bases and J by 5 bases; unmatched bases: 5. The CDR3 loop reads CASSQDLAGRNNEQFF. The CDR3 DNA is TGTGCCAGCAGCCAAGATCTAGCGGGGAGAAACAATGAGCAGTTCTTC.

The chain recombines TRBV15 with TRBJ1-2; no firm D call. The germline V gene has CDR1 LNHNV and CDR2 YYDKDF (reference sequence). There are 12 residues in the CDR3. The V and J ends lost 6 bases and 3 bases respectively, with 8 bases between them. DNA for the CDR3: TGTGCCACCAGAGGTGAAGACTATGGCTACACCTTC. Its translation: CATRGEDYGYTF.

V gene TRBV7-2 combines with J gene TRBJ2-3, with D perhaps TRBD1 (5 bases). V shed 1 base and J shed 3 bases, with 11 bases lying between them. CDR1 is SGHTA and CDR2 is FQGNSA in the germline V gene. The CDR3 is 15 amino acids. The CDR3 sequence: CASSLGAGKTDTQYF. The CDR3 nucleotides are TGTGCCAGCAGCTTAGGGGCAGGGAAGACAGATACGCAGTATTTT. The variable domain in full, completed from reference TRBV7-2 and TRBJ2-3, reads GAGVSQSPSNKVTEKGKDVELRCDPISGHTALYWYRQSLGQGLEFLIYFQGNSAPDKSGLPSDRFSAERTGGSVSTLTIQRTQQEDSAVYLCASSLGAGKTDTQYFGPGTRLTVL.

The chain recombines TRBV25-1 with TRBJ2-7, with TRBD2 as a possible D gene (6 bases). V lost 6 bases, J lost 2 bases, and 11 bases lay in between. The CDR3 covers 13 residues. Germline V gene lookup returns CDR1 MGHDK and CDR2 SYGVNS. The CDR3 region is CASSPGGAYEQYF. The CDR3 region has the DNA TGTGCCAGCAGCCCCGGGGGTGCCTACGAGCAGTACTTC.

V and J are TRBV5-1 and TRBJ2-1; 7 bases fit TRBD2. J was trimmed by 4 bases and V by 6 bases; bases with no gene match: 10. The CDR3 consists of 15 residues. The germline V gene encodes CDR1 SGHRS and CDR2 YFSETQ. CDR3 DNA sequence: TGCGCCAGCACGCCCCCCGCTAGCGGATACAATGAGCAGTTCTTC. Encoded protein: CASTPPASGYNEQFF.

This clone has ten or more counts. The rearrangement joins TRBV11-2 to TRBJ2-5; no clear D gene. CDR1 is SGHAT, CDR2 FQNNGV, per germline. V lost 1 base and J 2 bases, leaving 14 bases between the germline ends. The CDR3 consists of 16 residues. The CDR3 reads CASSLVRFAVQETQYF. DNA of the CDR3: TGTGCCAGCAGCTTAGTCCGGTTCGCGGTACAAGAGACCCAGTACTTC.